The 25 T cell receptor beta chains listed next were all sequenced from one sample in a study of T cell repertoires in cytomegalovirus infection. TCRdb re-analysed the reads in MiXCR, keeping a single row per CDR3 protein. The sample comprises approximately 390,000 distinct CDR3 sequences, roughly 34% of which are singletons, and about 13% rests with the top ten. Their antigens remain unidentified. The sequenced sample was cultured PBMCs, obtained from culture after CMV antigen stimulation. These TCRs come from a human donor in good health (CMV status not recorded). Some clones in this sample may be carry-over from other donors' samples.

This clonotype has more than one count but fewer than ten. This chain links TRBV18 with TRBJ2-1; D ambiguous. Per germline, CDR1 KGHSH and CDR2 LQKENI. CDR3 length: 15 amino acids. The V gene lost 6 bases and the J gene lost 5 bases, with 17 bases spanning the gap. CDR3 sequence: CASSSSQGAHNEQFF. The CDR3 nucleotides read TGTGCCAGCTCCTCATCTCAAGGCGCCCACAATGAGCAGTTCTTC.

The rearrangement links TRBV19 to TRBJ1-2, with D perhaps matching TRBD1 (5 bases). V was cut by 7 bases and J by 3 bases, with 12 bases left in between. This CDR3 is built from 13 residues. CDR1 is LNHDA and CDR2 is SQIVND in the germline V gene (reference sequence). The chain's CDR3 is CASTSQGHYGYTF. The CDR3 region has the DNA TGTGCCAGTACCTCCCAGGGACACTATGGCTACACCTTC.

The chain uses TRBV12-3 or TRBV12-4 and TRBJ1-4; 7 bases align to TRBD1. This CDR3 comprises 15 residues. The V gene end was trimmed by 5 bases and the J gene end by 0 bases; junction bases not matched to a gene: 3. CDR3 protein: CASSPGQATNEKLFF. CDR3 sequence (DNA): TGTGCCAGCAGTCCCGGACAGGCAACTAATGAAAAACTGTTTTTT.

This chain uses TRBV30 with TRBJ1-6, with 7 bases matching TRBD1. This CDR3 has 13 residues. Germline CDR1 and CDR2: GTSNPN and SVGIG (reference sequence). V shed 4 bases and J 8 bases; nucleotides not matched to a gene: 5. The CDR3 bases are TGTGCCTGGATCGGCAGGGGGGATTCACCCCTCCACTTT. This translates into CAWIGRGDSPLHF.

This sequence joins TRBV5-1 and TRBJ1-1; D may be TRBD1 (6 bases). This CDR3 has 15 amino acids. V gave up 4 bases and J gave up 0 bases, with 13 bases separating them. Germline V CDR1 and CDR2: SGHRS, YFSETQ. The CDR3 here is CASSQLTGMNTEAFF. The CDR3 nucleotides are TGCGCCAGCAGCCAGCTTACAGGGATGAACACTGAAGCTTTCTTT.

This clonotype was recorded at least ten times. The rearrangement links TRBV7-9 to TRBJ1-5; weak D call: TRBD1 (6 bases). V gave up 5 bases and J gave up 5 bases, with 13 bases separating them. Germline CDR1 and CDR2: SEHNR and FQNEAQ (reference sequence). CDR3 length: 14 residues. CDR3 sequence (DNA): TGTGCCAGCAGCCCCGTCGGGGGGCATCAGCCCCAGCATTTT. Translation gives CASSPVGGHQPQHF.

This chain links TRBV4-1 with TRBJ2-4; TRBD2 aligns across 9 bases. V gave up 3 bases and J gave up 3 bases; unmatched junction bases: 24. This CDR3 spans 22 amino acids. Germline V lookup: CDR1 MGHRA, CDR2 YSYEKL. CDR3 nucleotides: TGCGCCAGCAGCCAGGGCGACGTAGCGGGAGTTCTGTCGGTCCCGGACAAAAACATTCAGTACTTC. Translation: CASSQGDVAGVLSVPDKNIQYF.

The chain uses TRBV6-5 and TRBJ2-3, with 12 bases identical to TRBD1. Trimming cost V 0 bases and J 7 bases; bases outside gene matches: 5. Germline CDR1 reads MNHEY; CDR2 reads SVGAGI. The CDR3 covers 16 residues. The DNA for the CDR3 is TGTGCCAGCAGTTACTCCCGGGACAGGGGGCAGTATACGCAGTATTTT. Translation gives CASSYSRDRGQYTQYF.

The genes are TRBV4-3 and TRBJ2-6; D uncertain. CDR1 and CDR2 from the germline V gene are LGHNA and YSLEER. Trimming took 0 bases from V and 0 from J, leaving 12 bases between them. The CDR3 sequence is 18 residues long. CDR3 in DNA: TGCGCCAGCAGCCAAGAAGGGATGGGTTACTCTGGGGCCAACGTCCTGACTTTC. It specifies CASSQEGMGYSGANVLTF.

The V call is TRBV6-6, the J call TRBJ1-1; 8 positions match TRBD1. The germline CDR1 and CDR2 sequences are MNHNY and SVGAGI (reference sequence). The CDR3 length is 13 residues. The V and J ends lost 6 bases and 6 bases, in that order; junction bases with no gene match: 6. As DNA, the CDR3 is TGTGCCAGCAGGCCACAGGGGGGCTCTGAAGCTTTCTTT. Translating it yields CASRPQGGSEAFF.

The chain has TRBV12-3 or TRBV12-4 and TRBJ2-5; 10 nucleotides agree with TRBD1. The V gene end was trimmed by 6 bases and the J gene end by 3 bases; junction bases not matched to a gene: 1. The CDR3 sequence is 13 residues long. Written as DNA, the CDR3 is TGTGCCAGCAGAGGACAGGGGGAAGAGACCCAGTACTTC. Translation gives CASRGQGEETQYF.

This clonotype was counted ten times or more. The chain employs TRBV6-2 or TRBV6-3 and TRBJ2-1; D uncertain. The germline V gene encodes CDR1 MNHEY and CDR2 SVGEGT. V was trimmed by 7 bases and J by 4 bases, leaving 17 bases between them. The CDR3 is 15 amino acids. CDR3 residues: CASNHAASSYNEQFF. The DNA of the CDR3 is TGTGCCAGCAACCACGCGGCTAGTAGTTACAATGAGCAGTTCTTC.

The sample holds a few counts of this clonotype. The CDR3 is CASTERSTSPTLSYNEQFF. The DNA for the CDR3 is TGTGCCAGCACCGAGAGAAGTACCAGCCCTACTCTCTCCTACAATGAGCAGTTCTTC. The V gene is TRBV6-2 or TRBV6-3, the J gene TRBJ2-1; D call uncertain. CDR1 is MNHEY, CDR2 SVGEGT, per germline. This CDR3 contains 19 residues. Trimming took off 7 bases at V and 0 bases at J, with 25 bases between the two ends.

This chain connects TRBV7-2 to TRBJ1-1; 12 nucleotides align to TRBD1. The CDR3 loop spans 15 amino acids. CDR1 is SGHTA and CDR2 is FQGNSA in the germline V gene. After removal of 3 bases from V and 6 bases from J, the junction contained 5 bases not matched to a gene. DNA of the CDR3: TGTGCCAGCAGCTTGCTGGGACAGGGGGCTGCTGAAGCTTTCTTT. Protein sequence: CASSLLGQGAAEAFF.

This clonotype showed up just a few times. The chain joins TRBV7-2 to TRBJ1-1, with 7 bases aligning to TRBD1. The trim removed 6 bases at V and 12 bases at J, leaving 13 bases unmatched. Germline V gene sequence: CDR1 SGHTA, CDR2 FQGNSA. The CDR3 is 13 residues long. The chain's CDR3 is CASRQDREGKSFF. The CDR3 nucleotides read TGTGCCAGCAGACAAGACAGGGAAGGGAAATCTTTCTTT.

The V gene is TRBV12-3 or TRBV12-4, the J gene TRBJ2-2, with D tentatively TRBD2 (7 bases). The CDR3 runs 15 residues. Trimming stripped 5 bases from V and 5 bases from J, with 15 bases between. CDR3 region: CASSNGGLRTGELFF. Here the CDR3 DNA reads TGTGCCAGCAGTAACGGGGGGCTCCGGACCGGGGAGCTGTTTTTT.

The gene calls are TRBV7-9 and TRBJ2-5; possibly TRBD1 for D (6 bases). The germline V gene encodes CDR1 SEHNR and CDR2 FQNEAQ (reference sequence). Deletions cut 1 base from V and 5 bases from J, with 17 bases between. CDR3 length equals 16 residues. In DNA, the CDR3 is TGTGCCAGCAGCTTAGACGGGAAGGGGGTTCAGGAGACCCAGTACTTC. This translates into CASSLDGKGVQETQYF.

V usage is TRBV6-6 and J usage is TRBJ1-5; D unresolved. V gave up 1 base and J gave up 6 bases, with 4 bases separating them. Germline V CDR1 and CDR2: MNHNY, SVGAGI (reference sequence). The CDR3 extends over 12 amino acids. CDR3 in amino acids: CASSYLTQPQHF. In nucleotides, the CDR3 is TGTGCCAGCAGTTACTTAACTCAGCCCCAGCATTTT.

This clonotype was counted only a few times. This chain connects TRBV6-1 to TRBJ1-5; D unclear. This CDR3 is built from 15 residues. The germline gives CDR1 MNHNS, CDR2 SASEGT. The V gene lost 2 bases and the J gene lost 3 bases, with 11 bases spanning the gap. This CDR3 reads CASSEWSGHNQPQHF. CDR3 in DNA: TGTGCCAGCAGTGAATGGTCCGGGCACAATCAGCCCCAGCATTTT.

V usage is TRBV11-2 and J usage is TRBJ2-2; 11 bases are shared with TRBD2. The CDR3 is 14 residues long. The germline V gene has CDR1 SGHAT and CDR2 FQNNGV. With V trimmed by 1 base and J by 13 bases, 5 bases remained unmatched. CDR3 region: CASSLATSGTRLFF. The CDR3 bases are TGTGCCAGCAGCTTAGCGACTAGCGGGACAAGGCTGTTTTTT.

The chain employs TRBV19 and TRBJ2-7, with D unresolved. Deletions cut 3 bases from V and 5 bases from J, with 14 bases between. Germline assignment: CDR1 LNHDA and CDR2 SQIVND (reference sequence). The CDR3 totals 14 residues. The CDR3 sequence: CASSIPDEEHEQYF. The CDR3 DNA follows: TGTGCCAGTAGTATCCCGGACGAGGAGCACGAGCAGTACTTC.

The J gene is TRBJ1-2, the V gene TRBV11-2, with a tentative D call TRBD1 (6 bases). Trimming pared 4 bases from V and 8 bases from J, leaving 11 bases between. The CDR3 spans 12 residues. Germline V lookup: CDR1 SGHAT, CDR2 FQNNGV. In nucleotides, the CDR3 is TGTGCCAGCAGCTCAGGGGAGACGGGCTACACCTTC. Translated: CASSSGETGYTF. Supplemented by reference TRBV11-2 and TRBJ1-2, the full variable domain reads EAGVAQSPRYKIIEKRQSVAFWCNPISGHATLYWYQQILGQGPKLLIQFQNNGVVDDSQLPKDRFSAERLKGVDSTLKIQPAKLEDSAVYLCASSSGETGYTFGSGTRLTVV.

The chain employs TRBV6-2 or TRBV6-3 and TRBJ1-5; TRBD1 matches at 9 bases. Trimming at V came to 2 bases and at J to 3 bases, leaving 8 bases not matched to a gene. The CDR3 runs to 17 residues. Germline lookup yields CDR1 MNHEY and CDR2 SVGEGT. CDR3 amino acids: CASSYPSGTGNNQPQHF. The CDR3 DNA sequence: TGTGCCAGCAGTTACCCATCCGGGACAGGGAACAATCAGCCCCAGCATTTT.

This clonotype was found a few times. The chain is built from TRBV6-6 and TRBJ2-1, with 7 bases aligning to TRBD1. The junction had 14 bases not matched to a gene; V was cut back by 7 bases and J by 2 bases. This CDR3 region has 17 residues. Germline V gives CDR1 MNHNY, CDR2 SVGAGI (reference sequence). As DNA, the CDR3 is TGTGCCAGCAACGAACAGGGGATCCCTGGCCCCTACAATGAGCAGTTCTTC. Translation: CASNEQGIPGPYNEQFF.

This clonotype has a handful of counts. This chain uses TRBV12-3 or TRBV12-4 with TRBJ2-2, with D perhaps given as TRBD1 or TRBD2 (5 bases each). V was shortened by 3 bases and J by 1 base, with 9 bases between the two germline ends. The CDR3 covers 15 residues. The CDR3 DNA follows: TGTGCCAGCAGTTTCGGGGCGGGGAACACCGGGGAGCTGTTTTTT. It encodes CASSFGAGNTGELFF.